This is a list of T cell receptor beta chains from one sample in a study of CD8 T cells in Susac syndrome. MiXCR, applied by TCRdb to the immunoSEQ multiplex PCR reads, yields one record per CDR3 protein. The data contain hundreds of thousands of distinct CDR3 sequences, 80% to 90% of them singletons. The sample was CD8+ T cells from PBMCs. The receptors originated from a human donor with multiple sclerosis. CDR3s include the opening cysteine and the closing phenylalanine or tryptophan. A D gene is named only where the DNA matches it firmly. Expanded clones are given a class, and other clones once, few, many or no size at all.

clone_size	v_call	d_call	j_call	cdr3_aa	cdr3_nt
.	TRBV7-2	TRBD1	TRBJ2-7	CASSYRDRAYEQYF	TGTGCCAGCAGCTACCGGGACAGAGCCTACGAGCAGTACTTC
.	TRBV20-1	TRBD2	TRBJ2-7	CSARDSPSGATYEQYF	TGCAGTGCTAGAGACTCGCCTAGCGGAGCCACCTACGAGCAGTACTTC
.	TRBV30	.	TRBJ1-2	CAWTETRIATF	TGTGCCTGGACCGAGACTAGGATCGCGACCTTC
.	TRBV10-3	TRBD1	TRBJ2-7	CAIWDRGSGGYEQYF	TGTGCCATCTGGGACAGGGGAAGTGGGGGCTACGAGCAGTACTTC
once	TRBV5-1	.	TRBJ2-3	CASSLTSRRLLDTQYF	TGCGCCAGCAGCTTGACTAGCAGGAGGCTTCTGGATACGCAGTATTTT
.	TRBV6-5	TRBD2	TRBJ2-7	CASSYKREGHYEQYF	TGTGCCAGCAGTTACAAGCGGGAGGGCCATTACGAGCAGTACTTC
.	TRBV20-1	.	TRBJ1-2	CSARGGRLNYGYTF	TGCAGTGCTAGAGGTGGGCGGCTTAACTATGGCTACACCTTC
.	TRBV27	.	TRBJ1-3	CASSLYARGTPGNTIYF	TGTGCCAGCAGTTTATACGCGAGGGGTACCCCCGGAAACACCATATATTTT
.	TRBV5-6	.	TRBJ2-3	CASSSGTLLGDTQYF	TGTGCCAGCAGCTCCGGGACCCTCTTGGGCGATACGCAGTATTTT
.	TRBV4-1	.	TRBJ2-1	CASSPAGLINEQFF	TGCGCCAGCAGCCCCGCGGGACTTATCAATGAGCAGTTCTTC
.	TRBV20-1	.	TRBJ2-1	CSARDLNIMAVVNEQFF	TGCAGTGCTAGAGATCTCAATATTATGGCGGTGGTCAATGAGCAGTTCTTC
.	TRBV27	TRBD2	TRBJ2-1	CASSLLSSGRALTHNEQFF	TGTGCCAGCAGTTTACTTTCTAGCGGGAGGGCCCTAACTCACAATGAGCAGTTCTTC
.	TRBV5-4	TRBD2	TRBJ2-7	CASRLGGGRALDEQYF	TGTGCCAGCAGGCTCGGGGGCGGGAGGGCCCTAGACGAGCAGTACTTC
few	TRBV2	.	TRBJ1-4	CASEGEKKLFF	TGTGCCAGCGAAGGGGAGAAAAAACTGTTTTTT
.	TRBV29-1	TRBD1	TRBJ1-2	CSVAARDRQFYYGYTF	TGCAGCGTTGCCGCTAGGGACAGGCAATTTTACTATGGCTACACCTTC
.	TRBV27	.	TRBJ2-1	CASSLSVNNEQFF	TGTGCCAGCAGTTTATCGGTTAACAATGAGCAGTTCTTC
.	TRBV6-5	.	TRBJ1-5	CASSYGPFIRGLPSNQPQHF	TGTGCCAGCAGTTACGGACCGTTTATAAGGGGTCTCCCTAGCAATCAGCCCCAGCATTTT
.	TRBV28	.	TRBJ2-2	CASAIGGRVTGELFF	TGTGCCAGCGCCATTGGGGGGCGTGTAACCGGGGAGCTGTTTTTT
.	TRBV5-6	.	TRBJ2-2	CASSLRRQVGELFF	TGTGCCAGCAGCTTAAGGCGCCAAGTCGGGGAGCTGTTTTTT
.	TRBV6-5	.	TRBJ2-7	CASALQRNAYEQYF	TGTGCCAGCGCTCTACAGCGGAACGCCTACGAGCAGTACTTC
once	TRBV7-9	TRBD1	TRBJ2-4	CASSPGQGGRAKNIQYF	TGTGCCAGCAGCCCCGGACAGGGGGGGCGAGCCAAAAACATTCAGTACTTC
.	TRBV9	.	TRBJ2-5	CASSQGGLQETQYF	TGTGCCAGCAGCCAAGGAGGGCTCCAAGAGACCCAGTACTTC
few	TRBV7-2	TRBD2	TRBJ2-1	CASSSLMGLAERVNEQFF	TGTGCCAGCAGCTCCCTAATGGGACTAGCGGAGAGGGTAAATGAGCAGTTCTTC
.	TRBV5-1	.	TRBJ2-7	CASSFGRTGFYEQYF	TGCGCCAGCAGCTTCGGGCGAACAGGGTTCTACGAGCAGTACTTC
once	TRBV29-1	TRBD2	TRBJ2-7	CSVEDEAGDEQYF	TGCAGCGTTGAAGATGAAGCGGGAGACGAGCAGTACTTC
.	TRBV25-1	.	TRBJ1-4	CASTNREGDEKLFF	TGTGCCAGCACAAACAGGGAAGGGGATGAAAAACTGTTTTTT
.	TRBV15	.	TRBJ1-2	CATSSPVGLDGYTF	TGTGCCACCAGCTCACCGGTGGGACTGGATGGCTACACCTTC
few	TRBV7-9	TRBD1	TRBJ2-7	CASSTGAPYEQYF	TGTGCCAGCAGCACAGGGGCCCCATACGAGCAGTACTTC
.	TRBV23-1	TRBD2	TRBJ2-5	CASSQSPAGGIQETQYF	TGCGCCAGCAGTCAATCCCCAGCGGGAGGTATTCAAGAGACCCAGTACTTC
.	TRBV4-1	.	TRBJ2-2	CASSQDPDSHRELFF	TGCGCCAGCAGCCAAGATCCGGACAGTCACCGGGAGCTGTTTTTT
once	TRBV6-5	.	TRBJ2-5	CASSYLWEYQETQYF	TGTGCCAGCAGTTACCTTTGGGAGTACCAAGAGACCCAGTACTTC
.	TRBV27	.	TRBJ1-2	CASSFTPIKGYTF	TGTGCCAGCAGTTTTACCCCGATTAAGGGCTACACCTTC
once	TRBV29-1	TRBD1	TRBJ2-7	CSVIRDRWGEQYF	TGCAGCGTCATACGGGACAGGTGGGGCGAGCAGTACTTC
few	TRBV9	TRBD1	TRBJ1-5	CASSVGQGYQPQHF	TGTGCCAGCAGCGTAGGACAGGGCTATCAGCCCCAGCATTTT
.	TRBV6-1	.	TRBJ1-3	CASTRTSGNTIYF	TGTGCCAGCACCAGGACCTCTGGAAACACCATATATTTT
.	TRBV2	.	TRBJ2-7	CASSPMFAYEQYF	TGTGCCAGCAGTCCCATGTTCGCCTACGAGCAGTACTTC
.	TRBV7-9	.	TRBJ2-3	CASSLAQQPTDTQYF	TGTGCCAGCAGCTTAGCCCAACAACCCACAGATACGCAGTATTTT
.	TRBV7-8	.	TRBJ2-7	CASSLGYGSYEQYF	TGTGCCAGCAGCTTAGGTTATGGGTCTTACGAGCAGTACTTC
.	TRBV6-1	.	TRBJ2-3	CASTLRRQGGLDTQYF	TGTGCCAGCACGCTTAGGAGGCAGGGGGGCCTAGATACGCAGTATTTT
.	TRBV15	TRBD2	TRBJ2-1	CASAAREAVNEQFF	TGTGCCTCAGCGGCGCGGGAGGCCGTCAATGAGCAGTTCTTC
.	TRBV29-1	TRBD2	TRBJ2-5	CSVEARGGQETQYF	TGCAGCGTTGAAGCCCGGGGGGGGCAAGAGACCCAGTACTTC
once	TRBV10-3	.	TRBJ2-7	CASGGPEQYF	TGTGCCAGCGGAGGACCCGAGCAGTACTTC
.	TRBV6-1	.	TRBJ2-4	CASSPTTAADIQYF	TGTGCCAGCAGTCCAACGACCGCCGCTGACATTCAGTACTTC
.	TRBV19	.	TRBJ1-5	CASSPSNQPQHF	TGTGCCAGTAGTCCCAGCAATCAGCCCCAGCATTTT
.	TRBV9	.	TRBJ1-5	CASGGANQPQHF	TGTGCCAGCGGGGGGGCTAATCAGCCCCAGCATTTT
.	TRBV5-1	.	TRBJ1-5	CASSREGGNQPQHF	TGCGCCAGCAGTCGGGAGGGAGGCAATCAGCCCCAGCATTTT
.	TRBV7-9	TRBD1	TRBJ2-1	CASSTPIQGAFYNEQFF	TGTGCCAGCAGCACTCCGATACAGGGGGCGTTCTACAATGAGCAGTTCTTC